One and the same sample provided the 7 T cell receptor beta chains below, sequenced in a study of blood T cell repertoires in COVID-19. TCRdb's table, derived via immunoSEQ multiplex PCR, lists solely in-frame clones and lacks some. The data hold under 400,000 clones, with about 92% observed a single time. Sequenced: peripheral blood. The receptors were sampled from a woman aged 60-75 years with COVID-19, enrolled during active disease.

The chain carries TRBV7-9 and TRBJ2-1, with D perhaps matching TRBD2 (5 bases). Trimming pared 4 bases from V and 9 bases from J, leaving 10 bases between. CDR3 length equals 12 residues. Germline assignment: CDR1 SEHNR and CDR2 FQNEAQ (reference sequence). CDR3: CASSWGEGEQFF. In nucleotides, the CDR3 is TGTGCCAGCAGCTGGGGAGAGGGTGAGCAGTTCTTC.

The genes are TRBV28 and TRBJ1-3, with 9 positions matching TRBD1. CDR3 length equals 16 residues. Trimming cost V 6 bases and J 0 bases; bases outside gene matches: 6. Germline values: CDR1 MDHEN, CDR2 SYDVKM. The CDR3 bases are TGTGCCAGCAGCTGGGGACAGGGATTCTCTGGAAACACCATATATTTT. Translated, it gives CASSWGQGFSGNTIYF.

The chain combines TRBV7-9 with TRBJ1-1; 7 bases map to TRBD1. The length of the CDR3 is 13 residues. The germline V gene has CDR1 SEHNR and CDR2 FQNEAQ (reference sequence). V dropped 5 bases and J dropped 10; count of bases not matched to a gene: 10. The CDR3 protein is CASSHTGATGAFF. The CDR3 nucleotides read TGTGCCAGCAGCCATACAGGGGCGACGGGAGCTTTCTTT.

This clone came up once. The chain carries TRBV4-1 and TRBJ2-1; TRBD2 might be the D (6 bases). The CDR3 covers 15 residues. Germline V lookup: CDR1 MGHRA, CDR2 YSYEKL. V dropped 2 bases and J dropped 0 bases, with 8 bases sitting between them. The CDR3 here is CASSQYGGSYNEQFF. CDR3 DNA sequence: TGCGCCAGCAGCCAATACGGGGGCTCCTACAATGAGCAGTTCTTC.

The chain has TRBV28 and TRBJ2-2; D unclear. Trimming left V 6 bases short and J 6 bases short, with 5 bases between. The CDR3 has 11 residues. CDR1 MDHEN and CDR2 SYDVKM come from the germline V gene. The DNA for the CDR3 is TGTGCCAGCAGAAGCGCCGGGGAGCTGTTTTTT. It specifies CASRSAGELFF. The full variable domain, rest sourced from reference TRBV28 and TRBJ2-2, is DVKVTQSSRYLVKRTGEKVFLECVQDMDHENMFWYRQDPGLGLRLIYFSYDVKMKEKGDIPEGYSVSREKKERFSLILESASTNQTSMYLCASRSAGELFFGEGSRLTVL.

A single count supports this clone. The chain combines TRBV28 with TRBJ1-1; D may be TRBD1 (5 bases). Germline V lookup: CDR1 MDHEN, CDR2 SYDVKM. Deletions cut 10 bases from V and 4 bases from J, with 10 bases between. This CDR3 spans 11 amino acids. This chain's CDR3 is CAIRGATEAFF. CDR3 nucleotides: TGTGCCATCAGAGGGGCCACTGAAGCTTTCTTT.

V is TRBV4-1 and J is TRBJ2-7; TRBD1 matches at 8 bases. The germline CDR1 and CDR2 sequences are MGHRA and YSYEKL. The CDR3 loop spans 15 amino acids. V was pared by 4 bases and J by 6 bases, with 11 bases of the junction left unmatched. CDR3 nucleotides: TGCGCCAGCAGCCCGCTCCCAGGGGGCCCCATCGAGCAGTACTTC. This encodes CASSPLPGGPIEQYF.